The 8 T cell receptor beta chains presented below share a single source sample, sequenced in a study of shared clonotypes between healthy human individuals. TCRdb's copy holds only in-frame clones and misses some; the assay was immunoSEQ multiplex PCR. The data show about 1.5 million clones, with 95% to 99% seen just once and around 0.47% held by the top ten. The specimen was naive CD4+ T cells sorted from blood. Subset indicated: CD45RA+ positively selected. These receptors all come from a man under 40 in good health.

The chain combines TRBV10-3 with TRBJ2-7; the match to TRBD1 covers 8 bases. This CDR3 has 14 amino acids. V lost 7 bases to trimming and J lost 0 bases; unmatched junction nucleotides: 5. Germline V gene lookup returns CDR1 ENHRY and CDR2 SYGVKD. The CDR3 loop is CAIKTGVDSYEQYF. CDR3 nucleotides: TGTGCCATCAAGACAGGGGTCGACTCCTACGAGCAGTACTTC.

This clone was seen a single time. This chain links TRBV5-1 with TRBJ2-1, with TRBD2 matching over 11 bases. The length of the CDR3 is 17 residues. The V gene end was trimmed by 1 base and the J gene end by 4 bases; junction bases not matched to a gene: 7. Germline V gene lookup returns CDR1 SGHRS and CDR2 YFSETQ. This CDR3 reads CASSLSILAGGYNEQFF. In DNA, the CDR3 is TGCGCCAGCAGCTTGTCAATCCTAGCGGGAGGTTACAATGAGCAGTTCTTC.

The J gene is TRBJ2-1, the V gene TRBV20-1; tentatively, D is TRBD1 (6 bases). Germline V gives CDR1 DFQATT, CDR2 SNEGSKA (reference sequence). This CDR3 is 11 amino acids long. The V gene lost 7 bases and the J gene lost 9 bases, with 13 bases spanning the gap. The CDR3 reads CSVSRDIEQFF. CDR3 nucleotides: TGCAGTGTTTCCCGGGACATTGAGCAGTTCTTC.

The chain uses TRBV25-1 and TRBJ2-5, with TRBD1 identical over 7 bases. The CDR3 loop spans 14 amino acids. Germline V lookup: CDR1 MGHDK, CDR2 SYGVNS. Trimming took 7 bases from V and 5 from J; bases not matched to a gene: 10. The CDR3 nucleotides are TGTGCCAGCAAAGGGGCAGGGGGAATTGAGACCCAGTACTTC. Translated, it gives CASKGAGGIETQYF.

The rearrangement links TRBV6-1 to TRBJ2-1; D not certain. The CDR3 length is 14 residues. Germline assignment: CDR1 MNHNS and CDR2 SASEGT. The ends were cut back, 11 bases at V and 2 bases at J, with 16 bases in the middle. CDR3 DNA: TGTGCCTCCCAAGCGCGGAACCCCTACAATGAGCAGTTCTTC. Its translation is CASQARNPYNEQFF.

This rearrangement joins TRBV11-2 to TRBJ2-7; D gene uncertain. The ends were cut back, 3 bases at V and 4 bases at J, with 13 bases in the middle. The germline V gene encodes CDR1 SGHAT and CDR2 FQNNGV. The CDR3 loop spans 14 amino acids. CDR3 region: CASSFAQNFYEQYF. CDR3 nucleotides: TGTGCCAGCAGCTTTGCCCAGAACTTTTACGAGCAGTACTTC.

Worth noting for this clone: The identical CDR3 is also encoded by other nucleotide sequences in the sample. V is TRBV5-1 and J is TRBJ1-5; D call uncertain. Trimming cost V 4 bases and J 0 bases, with 11 bases left between them. Germline CDR1 and CDR2: SGHRS and YFSETQ. The CDR3 spans 15 residues. The CDR3 protein is CASSLDGYSNQPQHF. Written as DNA, the CDR3 is TGCGCCAGCAGCCTAGACGGCTATAGCAATCAGCCCCAGCATTTT.

V and J are TRBV19 and TRBJ2-1; 7 nucleotides match TRBD1. The junction had 10 bases not matched to a gene; V was cut back by 10 bases and J by 7 bases. Germline CDR1 is LNHDA and CDR2 is SQIVND (reference sequence). This CDR3 comprises 13 residues. This chain's CDR3 is CATLGTAVNEQFF. The CDR3 coding sequence is TGTGCCACCCTAGGGACAGCAGTGAATGAGCAGTTCTTC.